This T cell receptor (beta chain) is from a study of T-cell memory formation after mild COVID-19. Via MiXCR, TCRdb re-called the 5' RACE reads, giving one row per CDR3 protein. The top ten clones hold 8.4% of a sample with about 440,000 distinct CDR3 sequences, about 19% of them seen once. In germline, CDR1 is SGHVS, CDR2 FQNEAQ. V shed 1 base and J shed 0 bases, with 10 bases lying between them. There are 17 residues in the CDR3. This clonotype was detected a few times. The sequencing input was PBMCs or a T cell subset sorted from them (not recorded which). This chain uses TRBV7-8 with TRBJ2-6; D uncertain. This sequence was found in an adult woman who had mild COVID-19 (a few samples of this study predate the infection). Cell type and time point are not known. CDR3 nucleotide sequence: TGTGCCAGCAGCTTAGAACAGCCCCTCTCTGGGGCCAACGTCCTGACTTTC. This sequence encodes CASSLEQPLSGANVLTF.